A single sample gave rise to the 22 T cell receptor beta chains below, sequenced in a study of shared clonotypes between healthy human individuals. Method: immunoSEQ multiplex PCR; TCRdb's copy keeps in-frame clones and lacks some. The sample consists of roughly 1,000,000 clones, roughly 74% of them appearing once. The sample taken for sequencing was memory CD4+ T cells from PBMCs. Documented subset: CD45RA-negative fraction. These receptors came from a man aged 18-30 years in good health. Some clones in this sample may be carry-over from other donors' samples.

The J gene is TRBJ2-7, the V gene TRBV6-1, with D possibly matching TRBD1 (5 bases). This CDR3 comprises 16 residues. Trimming removed 2 bases from V and 4 bases from J, with 18 bases in between. Germline assignment: CDR1 MNHNS and CDR2 SASEGT. The CDR3 DNA sequence: TGTGCCAGCAGTGAATTTGGGGCCAGCCCGACTTACGAGCAGTACTTC. As protein: CASSEFGASPTYEQYF.

In the case of this clone: The same CDR3 can be traced to other DNA sequences in this sample. V gene TRBV9 combines with J gene TRBJ2-5; D might be TRBD1 or TRBD2, each matching 5 bases. V was clipped by 0 bases and J by 2 bases, with 8 bases between them. This CDR3 spans 14 amino acids. Germline lookup yields CDR1 SGDLS and CDR2 YYNGEE. CDR3 nucleotide sequence: TGTGCCAGCAGCGTAGGGGGGAATCAAGAGACCCAGTACTTC. Translating gives CASSVGGNQETQYF.

The chain is built from TRBV28 and TRBJ2-1; TRBD2 matches at 9 bases. The CDR3 length is 14 residues. V trimming: 3 bases; J trimming: 7 bases; junction bases outside the gene matches: 4. From germline, CDR1 is MDHEN and CDR2 SYDVKM. The CDR3 spells CASSFITSGNEQFF. Written as DNA, the CDR3 is TGTGCCAGCAGTTTTATCACTAGCGGGAATGAGCAGTTCTTC. The full variable domain, its missing parts supplied by reference TRBV28 and TRBJ2-1, is DVKVTQSSRYLVKRTGEKVFLECVQDMDHENMFWYRQDPGLGLRLIYFSYDVKMKEKGDIPEGYSVSREKKERFSLILESASTNQTSMYLCASSFITSGNEQFFGPGTRLTVL.

The chain has TRBV4-3 and TRBJ1-5; no definite D call. V lost 0 bases and J lost 2, with 8 bases in between. The CDR3 covers 15 residues. Germline V CDR1 and CDR2: LGHNA, YSLEER. The CDR3 DNA reads as TGCGCCAGCAGCCAAGATTTCCGGGGCAATCAGCCCCAGCATTTT. Protein sequence: CASSQDFRGNQPQHF.

The CDR3 nucleotides read TGTGCCAGCAGCCAACAGGGGCGGTTCTACGAGCAGTACTTC. Its translation is CASSQQGRFYEQYF. This rearrangement joins TRBV11-1 to TRBJ2-7, with 7 bases matching TRBD1. The CDR3 contains 14 residues. Germline V gene lookup returns CDR1 SGHAT and CDR2 FQDESV (reference sequence). J lost 3 bases, V lost 5 bases, and 7 bases had no gene match.

The CDR3 region has the DNA TGCGCCAGCAGCTCGGACGGTCTGAACACTGAAGCTTTCTTT. Encoded protein: CASSSDGLNTEAFF. The gene calls are TRBV5-1 and TRBJ1-1; D not certain. This CDR3 is 14 amino acids long. Trimming left V 3 bases short and J 0 bases short, with 9 bases between. CDR1 is SGHRS, CDR2 YFSETQ, per germline.

V and J are TRBV7-6 and TRBJ1-2; the D is unclear. Germline V gene sequence: CDR1 SGHVS, CDR2 FNYEAQ. Trimming cost V 2 bases and J 4 bases, with 5 bases left between them. The CDR3 spans 12 residues. The CDR3 spells CASSLNGYGYTF. The DNA for the CDR3 is TGTGCCAGCAGCTTAAACGGCTATGGCTACACCTTC.

The chain joins TRBV18 to TRBJ2-2, with 7 bases identical to TRBD1. CDR1 and CDR2 from the germline V gene are KGHSH and LQKENI. This CDR3 comprises 16 residues. After removal of 0 bases from V and 4 bases from J, the junction contained 5 bases not matched to a gene. This CDR3 is CASSPPLGQSTGELFF. The CDR3, as DNA: TGTGCCAGCTCACCACCTTTGGGACAGTCCACCGGGGAGCTGTTTTTT.

This clone was recorded only once. J is TRBJ1-1 and V is TRBV5-4, with D possibly TRBD1 on 6 matching bases. Germline CDR1 and CDR2: SGHNT and YYREEE (reference sequence). Deletions cut 4 bases from V and 7 bases from J, with 11 bases between. The CDR3 covers 12 residues. The chain's CDR3 is CASSLDSNEAFF. CDR3 sequence (DNA): TGTGCCAGCAGCCTGGACAGCAATGAAGCTTTCTTT.

The chain links TRBV7-8 to TRBJ2-2; the D is unclear. Deletions cut 1 base from V and 7 bases from J, with 7 bases between. The CDR3 spans 13 residues. CDR1 is SGHVS and CDR2 is FQNEAQ in the germline V gene. This chain's CDR3 is CASSLGPFGELFF. The CDR3 region has the DNA TGTGCCAGCAGCTTAGGTCCGTTCGGGGAGCTGTTTTTT.

The rearrangement uses TRBV5-5 and TRBJ2-2; D gene ambiguous. The germline V gene encodes CDR1 SGHKS and CDR2 YYEKEE (reference sequence). The germline V and J ends were trimmed by 2 bases and 1 base, with 6 bases remaining between them. CDR3 size: 14 residues. The CDR3 sequence is CASSFLGNTGELFF. CDR3 nucleotide sequence: TGTGCCAGCAGCTTTCTGGGGAACACCGGGGAGCTGTTTTTT.

The CDR3 here is CASSVEDGPYEQYF. The CDR3 region has the DNA TGTGCCAGCAGCGTAGAGGACGGTCCCTACGAGCAGTACTTC. V and J are TRBV9 and TRBJ2-7, with D unclear. The V and J ends lost 0 bases and 2 bases respectively, with 9 bases between them. Germline CDR1 is SGDLS and CDR2 is YYNGEE. CDR3 length: 14 amino acids. Full variable domain (rest looked up from reference TRBV9 and TRBJ2-7): DSGVTQTPKHLITATGQRVTLRCSPRSGDLSVYWYQQSLDQGLQFLIQYYNGEERAKGNILERFSAQQFPDLHSELNLSSLELGDSALYFCASSVEDGPYEQYFGPGTRLTVT.

This clone was counted at least ten times. This chain links TRBV7-3 with TRBJ2-1, with D perhaps given as TRBD1 or TRBD2 (5 bases each). V was shortened by 5 bases and J by 0 bases, with 14 bases between the two germline ends. CDR3 length: 16 amino acids. Germline CDR1 reads SGHTA; CDR2 reads FQGTGA. The CDR3 spells CASSLGPAGSYNEQFF. The CDR3 bases are TGTGCCAGCAGCCTGGGACCCGCCGGCTCCTACAATGAGCAGTTCTTC.

Only one count was recorded for this clone. The chain couples TRBV7-7 to TRBJ2-5, with TRBD2 matching over 10 bases. This CDR3 has 14 amino acids. Germline V CDR1 and CDR2: SSHAT, FNYEAQ (reference sequence). V was pared by 1 base and J by 5 bases, with 1 base of the junction left unmatched. The CDR3 reads CASSLGLAGETQYF. CDR3 in DNA: TGTGCCAGCAGCTTAGGACTAGCGGGTGAGACCCAGTACTTC.

The rearrangement joins TRBV9 to TRBJ2-5, with 9 bases matching TRBD2. Germline V CDR1 and CDR2: SGDLS, YYNGEE. The CDR3 spans 15 residues. V shed 1 base, J shed 5 bases, and the junction held 6 bases outside the gene matches. The CDR3 coding sequence is TGTGCCAGCAGCGTAATTAGCGGGAGTGGGGAGACCCAGTACTTC. Its translation: CASSVISGSGETQYF. The entire variable domain, with the rest obtained from reference TRBV9 and TRBJ2-5, is as follows: DSGVTQTPKHLITATGQRVTLRCSPRSGDLSVYWYQQSLDQGLQFLIQYYNGEERAKGNILERFSAQQFPDLHSELNLSSLELGDSALYFCASSVISGSGETQYFGPGTRLLVL.

This clone was seen more than once but under ten times. The chain has TRBV29-1 and TRBJ1-1; TRBD1 might be the D (6 bases). V was shortened by 4 bases and J by 0 bases, with 9 bases between the two germline ends. CDR1 is SQVTM, CDR2 ANQGSEA, per germline. The CDR3 sequence is 13 residues long. CDR3 DNA: TGCAGCGTTGTAAAGGGGGTGAACACTGAAGCTTTCTTT. Protein sequence: CSVVKGVNTEAFF.

The rearrangement links TRBV2 to TRBJ2-1; 11 bases map to TRBD2. V shed 7 bases and J 11 bases; nucleotides not matched to a gene: 4. Germline lookup yields CDR1 SNHLY and CDR2 FYNNEI. The CDR3 is made up of 12 amino acids. CDR3 sequence (DNA): TGTGCCAGCAACCCGACTAGCGGGAAGCAGTTCTTC. It translates to CASNPTSGKQFF.

The rearrangement links TRBV27 to TRBJ2-7; D not certain. The CDR3 is 16 residues long. In germline, CDR1 is MNHEY, CDR2 SMNVEV (reference sequence). The V end lost 2 bases, the J end lost 2 bases, and 16 bases lay between the germline ends. The CDR3, as DNA: TGTGCCAGCAGTTTACTTCCCACCACGCCCGCCTACGAGCAGTACTTC. Translated, it gives CASSLLPTTPAYEQYF.

The rearrangement links TRBV5-6 to TRBJ1-2; 7 nucleotides match TRBD1. In germline, CDR1 is SGHDT, CDR2 YYEEEE. The CDR3 is 14 residues long. J was trimmed by 3 bases and V by 3 bases; bases with no gene match: 5. In DNA form, the CDR3 reads TGTGCCAGCAGCTCTACAGGGGTGCACTATGGCTACACCTTC. It translates to CASSSTGVHYGYTF.

The chain links TRBV2 to TRBJ2-6, with 7 positions matching TRBD2. This CDR3 region has 17 residues. The germline CDR1 and CDR2 sequences are SNHLY and FYNNEI. The J segment lost 0 bases and the V segment lost 6 bases, leaving 8 bases of the junction unmatched. The CDR3, as DNA: TGTGCCAGCAGATCGGGGGGTTCCAGCTCTGGGGCCAACGTCCTGACTTTC. Translation gives CASRSGGSSSGANVLTF.

The chain is built from TRBV5-1 and TRBJ2-1; TRBD1 agrees at 7 bases. Germline assignment: CDR1 SGHRS and CDR2 YFSETQ. V was clipped by 4 bases and J by 6 bases; unmatched bases: 10. The CDR3 spans 15 residues. CDR3 DNA: TGCGCCAGCAGCCGTCGTACAGGGGTGGGCAATGAGCAGTTCTTC. Translation: CASSRRTGVGNEQFF.

The CDR3 loop reads CASSLGGGLAETQYF. CDR3 DNA sequence: TGTGCCAGCAGCTTAGGGGGGGGCCTAGCCGAGACCCAGTACTTC. The chain couples TRBV7-7 to TRBJ2-5, with D possibly TRBD2 on 7 matching bases. The germline V gene encodes CDR1 SSHAT and CDR2 FNYEAQ (reference sequence). V was clipped by 1 base and J by 5 bases, with 14 bases between them. This CDR3 is 15 amino acids long.